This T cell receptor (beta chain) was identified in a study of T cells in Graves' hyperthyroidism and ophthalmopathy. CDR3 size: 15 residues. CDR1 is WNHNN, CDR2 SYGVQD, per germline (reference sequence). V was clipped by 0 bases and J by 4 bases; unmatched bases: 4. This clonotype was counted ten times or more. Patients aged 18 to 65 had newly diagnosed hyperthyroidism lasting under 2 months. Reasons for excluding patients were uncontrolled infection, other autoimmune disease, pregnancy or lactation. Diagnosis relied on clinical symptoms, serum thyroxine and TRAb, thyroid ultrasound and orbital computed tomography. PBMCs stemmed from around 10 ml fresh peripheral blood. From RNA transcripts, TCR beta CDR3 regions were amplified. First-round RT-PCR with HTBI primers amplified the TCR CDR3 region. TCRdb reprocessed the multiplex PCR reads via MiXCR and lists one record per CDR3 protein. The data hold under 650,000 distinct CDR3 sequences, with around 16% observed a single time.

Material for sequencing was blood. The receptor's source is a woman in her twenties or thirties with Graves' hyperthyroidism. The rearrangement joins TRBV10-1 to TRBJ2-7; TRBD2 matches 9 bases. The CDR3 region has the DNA TGCGCCAGCAGTGAGTCTGCTAGCGGGATTTACGAGCAGTACTTC. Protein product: CASSESASGIYEQYF.